Listed here are 29 T cell receptor beta chains from one sample, sequenced in a study of Graves' ophthalmopathy and Graves' hyperthyroidism. As the template, RNA transcripts were used to amplify TCR beta CDR3 regions. After a first-round RT-PCR with HTBI primers, a second-round multiplex PCR was run. TCRdb itself ran the multiplex PCR reads through MiXCR, one entry per CDR3 protein. The table lists about 550,000 distinct CDR3 sequences, less than 40% of them singletons. The sample taken for sequencing was peripheral blood or thyroid tissue (not recorded which). All receptors derive from an adult man with Graves' hyperthyroidism.

On this clonotype: Because the CDR3's place on the DNA is in doubt, the DNA is left out and the CDR3 is given as listed by TCRdb. The rearrangement uses TRBV7-9 and TRBJ2-5; TRBD2, the table's D call, lacks a check against the DNA. The CDR3 length is 20 residues, termini included. The V gene's germline CDR1 is SEHNR and CDR2 FQNEAQ (reference sequence). The CDR3 sequence is CASSFYICSASSPTTYEQYF.

This clonotype has more than one count but fewer than ten. The chain has TRBV6-1 and TRBJ2-7; D is possibly TRBD2 (6 bases). Trimming left V 2 bases short and J 3 bases short, with 11 bases between. This CDR3 contains 14 residues. CDR1 is MNHNS and CDR2 is SASEGT in the germline V gene. Here the CDR3 reads CASSELVGGYEQYF. The DNA of the CDR3 is TGTGCCAGCAGTGAACTCGTCGGGGGCTACGAGCAGTACTTC.

There are many counts of this clonotype. The J gene is TRBJ1-2, the V gene TRBV4-1, with D perhaps TRBD1 (5 bases). V dropped 1 base and J dropped 2 bases, with 14 bases sitting between them. CDR3 length: 16 residues. Looked up from germline, CDR1 is MGHRA and CDR2 is YSYEKL. Written as DNA, the CDR3 is TGCGCCAGCAGCCAAGTGTGGTTCGGGGCGAACTATGGCTACACCTTC. Its protein is CASSQVWFGANYGYTF.

The chain joins TRBV7-6 to TRBJ2-7; TRBD2 aligns across 7 bases. The CDR3 totals 12 residues. The V segment lost 8 bases and the J segment 4 bases; nucleotides outside the gene matches: 5. Germline V CDR1 and CDR2: SGHVS, FNYEAQ. This CDR3 is CASGRALYEQYF. As DNA, the CDR3 is TGTGCCAGCGGGAGGGCCCTATACGAGCAGTACTTC. The full variable domain, completed using reference TRBV7-6 and TRBJ2-7, is GAGVSQSPRYKVTKRGQDVALRCDPISGHVSLYWYRQALGQGPEFLTYFNYEAQQDKSGLPNDRFSAERPEGSISTLTIQRTEQRDSAMYRCASGRALYEQYFGPGTRLTVT.

The CDR3 DNA is TGTGCCAGCAGTGAAGCAGTGCAGGATCGGGACAAACCCTCAACTAATGAAAAACTGTTTTTT. Its protein is CASSEAVQDRDKPSTNEKLFF. This chain connects TRBV2 to TRBJ1-4; maybe TRBD1 (6 bases). V lost 0 bases, J lost 0 bases, and 23 bases lay in between. Germline CDR1 SNHLY, CDR2 FYNNEI. The CDR3 has 21 amino acids.

There are many counts of this clonotype. The J gene is TRBJ2-7, the V gene TRBV2; the D gene is possibly TRBD1 (5 bases). The CDR3 runs to 15 residues. V was clipped by 8 bases and J by 3 bases, with 20 bases between them. Germline CDR1 is SNHLY and CDR2 is FYNNEI. CDR3 sequence reads: CASHGDSFRFYEQYF. The CDR3 coding sequence is TGTGCCAGCCACGGAGACAGTTTCCGATTCTACGAGCAGTACTTC.

This clonotype was detected ten times or more. This chain connects TRBV12-3 or TRBV12-4 to TRBJ2-7; D is possibly TRBD2 (5 bases). The CDR3 consists of 13 residues. V lost 4 bases and J lost 4, with 11 bases in between. Written as DNA, the CDR3 is TGTGCCAGCAGTTCGGGATCTAAGTACGAGCAGTACTTC. It yields the protein CASSSGSKYEQYF.

The chain has TRBV30 and TRBJ2-7; D is uncertain. The CDR3 extends over 12 amino acids. Trimming left V 5 bases short and J 4 bases short, with 12 bases between. The germline CDR1 and CDR2 sequences are GTSNPN and SVGIG (reference sequence). CDR3: CAWDGGVYEQYF. CDR3 coding DNA: TGTGCCTGGGACGGTGGAGTGTACGAGCAGTACTTC. Combining the CDR3 with reference TRBV30 and TRBJ2-7 gives the whole variable domain SQTIHQWPATLVQPVGSPLSLECTVEGTSNPNLYWYRQAAGRGLQLLFYSVGIGQISSEVPQNLSASRPQDRQFILSSKKLLLSDSGFYLCAWDGGVYEQYFGPGTRLTVT.

This clonotype was counted a few times. V is TRBV11-2 and J is TRBJ2-7, with D hard to call. V lost 5 bases, J lost 3 bases, and 11 bases lay in between. Germline values: CDR1 SGHAT, CDR2 FQNNGV. The CDR3 runs to 13 residues. Here the CDR3 reads CASSPPGFYEQYF. As DNA, the CDR3 is TGTGCCAGCAGCCCTCCTGGATTCTACGAGCAGTACTTC.

Points on this clonotype: The junction does not match germline at one end; this may be a read error. The chain links TRBV24-1 to TRBJ2-3; D gene ambiguous. The length of the CDR3 is 15 residues. CDR1 and CDR2 from the germline V gene are KGHDR and SFDVKD. The CDR3 here is CASSYVRSRLDTQYF. The CDR3 nucleotides read TGTGCCAGCAGTTACGTGAGAAGTCGACTAGATACGCAGTATTTT.

This clonotype appeared many times. The V call is TRBV24-1, the J call TRBJ1-2; the D is unclear. The germline V gene has CDR1 KGHDR and CDR2 SFDVKD. V was clipped by 1 base and J by 7 bases, with 3 bases between them. This CDR3 comprises 11 residues. As DNA, the CDR3 is TGTGCCACCAGTGATTTTTTTGGCTACACCTTC. It codes for CATSDFFGYTF.

The table lists this clonotype with many counts. The rearrangement uses TRBV6-5 and TRBJ1-6; D gene ambiguous. The germline gives CDR1 MNHEY, CDR2 SVGAGI. The CDR3 covers 14 residues. V gave up 2 bases and J gave up 6 bases, with 8 bases separating them. Here the CDR3 reads CASSYGLSNSPLHF. The CDR3, as DNA: TGTGCCAGCAGTTACGGACTCAGTAATTCACCCCTCCACTTT.

This clonotype was observed at least ten times. The rearrangement joins TRBV6-5 to TRBJ1-5; the D gene is possibly TRBD1 (6 bases). Trimming cost V 6 bases and J 4 bases, with 13 bases left between them. The CDR3 consists of 14 residues. Germline-derived CDR1 and CDR2 are MNHEY and SVGAGI. CDR3 residues: CASSKRGANQPQHF. CDR3 bases: TGTGCCAGCAGCAAGAGGGGGGCGAATCAGCCCCAGCATTTT.

The table lists this clonotype with many counts. This sequence joins TRBV7-8 and TRBJ2-7; D possibly corresponds to TRBD2 (6 bases). Trimming removed 4 bases at V and 3 bases at J, with 19 bases between. CDR1 is SGHVS and CDR2 is FQNEAQ in the germline V gene. This CDR3 is 16 amino acids long. The CDR3 loop is CASSSVTRGGNYEQYF. CDR3 bases: TGTGCCAGCAGCTCTGTAACTAGGGGCGGGAACTACGAGCAGTACTTC.

This sequence joins TRBV24-1 and TRBJ1-1; D call uncertain. Per the germline V gene, CDR1 is KGHDR and CDR2 is SFDVKD. Trimming removed 4 bases at V and 5 bases at J, with 10 bases between. The CDR3 spans 13 residues. CDR3: CATSEGEWTEAFF. CDR3 DNA: TGTGCCACCAGTGAGGGAGAATGGACTGAAGCTTTCTTT.

As regards this clonotype: The conserved phenylalanine or tryptophan normally closing the CDR3 is absent here, so this likely arose from a read error. The J gene is TRBJ2-5, the V gene TRBV7-9, with D tentatively TRBD2 (5 bases). Germline CDR1 is SEHNR and CDR2 is FQNEAQ (reference sequence). The CDR3 runs 14 residues. The CDR3 spells CASSWYGSLETQYL. The CDR3 DNA reads as TGTGCCAGTAGCTGGTATGGGAGTTTGGAGACCCAGTACCTC.

Details on this clonotype: A read error may explain this, as a much larger clone is one base away. The chain recombines TRBV20-1 with TRBJ1-1, with D hard to call. Germline values: CDR1 DFQATT, CDR2 SNEGSKA (reference sequence). Trimming removed 1 base from V and 3 bases from J, with 12 bases in between. This CDR3 region has 14 residues. In DNA, the CDR3 is TGCAGTGCTAGAGCAGGACGGATGTACACTGAAGCTTTCTTT. Translating gives CSARAGRMYTEAFF.

This sequence joins TRBV20-1 and TRBJ1-1; 10 bases are shared with TRBD1. The CDR3 length is 13 residues. Trimming at V came to 6 bases and at J to 5 bases, leaving 6 bases not matched to a gene. Germline V gene lookup returns CDR1 DFQATT and CDR2 SNEGSKA (reference sequence). The CDR3 loop reads CSAATGGWTEAFF. The CDR3 coding sequence is TGCAGTGCAGCGACAGGGGGCTGGACTGAAGCTTTCTTT.

The chain has TRBV29-1 and TRBJ2-3, with a weak D call TRBD2 (7 bases). There are 15 residues in the CDR3. Trimming removed 4 bases at V and 8 bases at J, with 22 bases between. CDR1 SQVTM and CDR2 ANQGSEA come from the germline V gene. CDR3: CSVASDAGALGTQYF. DNA for the CDR3: TGCAGCGTTGCTAGTGATGCGGGGGCTTTGGGTACGCAGTATTTT.

The CDR3 here is CSVAGNEKLFF. In DNA, the CDR3 is TGCAGCGTAGCAGGGAATGAAAAACTGTTTTTT. V and J are TRBV29-1 and TRBJ1-4; possibly TRBD1 for D (5 bases). CDR3 length: 11 residues. Germline CDR1 and CDR2: SQVTM and ANQGSEA. Trimming shortened V by 6 bases and J by 5 bases, and 7 bases separated the two germline ends.

This clonotype was counted many times. The V and J genes are TRBV6-5 and TRBJ1-1; the D is unclear. The CDR3 runs 12 residues. V was clipped by 4 bases and J by 10 bases, with 13 bases between them. Germline CDR1 reads MNHEY; CDR2 reads SVGAGI. CDR3 DNA sequence: TGTGCCAGCAGTTCCGAGGACTCGGGAGCTTTCTTT. Its translation: CASSSEDSGAFF.

This clonotype was picked up many times. This sequence joins TRBV14 and TRBJ2-5; 10 nucleotides agree with TRBD2. V lost 1 base and J lost 10; bases outside the gene matches: 6. The CDR3 has 14 residues. Germline CDR1 reads SGHDN; CDR2 reads FVKESK. This chain's CDR3 is CASSQGLAGVIQYF. DNA of the CDR3: TGTGCCAGCAGCCAAGGGCTAGCGGGAGTGATCCAGTACTTC.

This clonotype showed up just once. One junction end does not reproduce the germline sequence, and a read error may be involved. The rearrangement uses TRBV7-9 and TRBJ1-4; D is unclear. This CDR3 has 14 residues. Per germline, CDR1 SEHNR and CDR2 FQNEAQ (reference sequence). In DNA form, the CDR3 reads TGCGCCAGCAGCATAGTATCTTCTAATGAAAAACTGTTTTTT. Its protein product is CASSIVSSNEKLFF.

This clonotype was picked up one time. The V and J genes are TRBV2 and TRBJ2-5; D is perhaps TRBD1 (6 bases). The CDR3 consists of 15 residues. Germline CDR1 is SNHLY and CDR2 is FYNNEI. V shed 4 bases and J shed 5 bases, with 17 bases lying between them. This chain's CDR3 is CASSVRETGGETQYF. The CDR3 bases are TGTGCCAGCAGTGTCAGAGAGACAGGAGGCGAGACCCAGTACTTC.

Only a few counts were recorded for this clonotype. The chain employs TRBV6-6 and TRBJ2-7; D is unclear. V lost 4 bases and J 1 base, leaving 11 bases between the germline ends. The CDR3 is made up of 14 amino acids. Germline loops: CDR1 MNHNY, CDR2 SVGAGI (reference sequence). This CDR3 reads CASSSPPSSYEQYF. The CDR3 DNA reads TGTGCCAGCAGTTCGCCCCCGAGTTCCTACGAGCAGTACTTC.

This chain links TRBV5-6 with TRBJ1-6; D unresolved. The CDR3 runs to 8 residues. CDR1 SGHDT and CDR2 YYEEEE come from the germline V gene. V was shortened by 3 bases and J by 14 bases, with 0 bases between the two germline ends. CDR3 DNA: TGTGCCAGCAGCTCCCTCCACTTT. This codes for CASSSLHF.

This clonotype was seen at least ten times. The chain combines TRBV12-3 or TRBV12-4 with TRBJ1-2; D not resolved. V was clipped by 5 bases and J by 4 bases, with 14 bases between them. This CDR3 comprises 14 residues. The chain's CDR3 is CASSKGQSAYGYTF. The DNA of the CDR3 is TGTGCCAGCAGTAAGGGTCAGTCCGCCTATGGCTACACCTTC.

This clonotype was observed a handful of times. This chain connects TRBV7-7 to TRBJ2-5; D is perhaps TRBD1 (7 bases). From germline, CDR1 is SSHAT and CDR2 FNYEAQ (reference sequence). The CDR3 loop spans 13 amino acids. The chain's CDR3 is CASRRQGGETQYF. In nucleotides, the CDR3 is TGTGCTAGCCGAAGACAGGGAGGCGAGACCCAGTACTTC.

This clonotype has a count of ten or more. The chain uses TRBV24-1 and TRBJ2-2; 11 nucleotides align to TRBD1. CDR3 length: 16 residues. Germline V gives CDR1 KGHDR, CDR2 SFDVKD. V gave up 3 bases and J gave up 6 bases; unmatched junction bases: 5. CDR3 residues: CATSDPDRGRPGELFF. The CDR3 coding sequence is TGTGCCACCAGTGATCCGGACAGGGGGCGTCCCGGGGAGCTGTTTTTT.